This TCR beta chain was identified during a study of early T cells in non-severe SARS-CoV-2 infection. This clonotype was counted ten times or more. Its antigen is currently unknown. Study results and limitations: Missing private and CD4 specificities, VDJdb matching favored anti-spike CD8 responses.

Trimming cost V 6 bases and J 8 bases; bases outside gene matches: 10. The CDR3 length is 14 residues. Germline-derived CDR1 and CDR2 are MNHEY and SMNVEV (reference sequence). Using its own MiXCR run on the 5' RACE reads, TCRdb lists one record per CDR3 protein. Counted here are fewer than 100,000 distinct CDR3 sequences, approximately 9.1% occurring once; the ten biggest clones make up roughly 4.8%. The TCR originated in an adult who was a healthcare worker with PCR-confirmed SARS-CoV-2 infection or an uninfected control (not recorded which). Sequenced input: whole blood. The chain links TRBV27 to TRBJ2-1, with 7 nucleotides matching TRBD1. The CDR3 loop reads CASRSYRGNDEQFF. The CDR3 coding sequence is TGTGCCAGCAGGTCCTACAGGGGAAACGATGAGCAGTTCTTC.